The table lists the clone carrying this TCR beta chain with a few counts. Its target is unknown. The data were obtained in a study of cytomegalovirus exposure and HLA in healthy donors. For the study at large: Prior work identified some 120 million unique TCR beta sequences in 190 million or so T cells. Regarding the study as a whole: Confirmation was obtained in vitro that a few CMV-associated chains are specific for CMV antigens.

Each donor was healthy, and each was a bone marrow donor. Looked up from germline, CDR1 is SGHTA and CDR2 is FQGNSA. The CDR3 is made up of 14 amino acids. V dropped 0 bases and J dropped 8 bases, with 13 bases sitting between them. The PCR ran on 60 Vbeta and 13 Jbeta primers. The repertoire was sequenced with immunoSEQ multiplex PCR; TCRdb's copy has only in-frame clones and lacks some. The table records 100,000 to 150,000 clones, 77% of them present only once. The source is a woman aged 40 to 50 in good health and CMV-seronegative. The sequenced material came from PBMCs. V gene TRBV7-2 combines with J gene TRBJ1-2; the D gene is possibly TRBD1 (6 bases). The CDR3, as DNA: TGTGCCAGCAGCTTAGCCCTACAGGGTGGGGGCTACACCTTC. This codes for CASSLALQGGGYTF. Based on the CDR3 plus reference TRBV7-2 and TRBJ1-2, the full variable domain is GAGVSQSPSNKVTEKGKDVELRCDPISGHTALYWYRQSLGQGLEFLIYFQGNSAPDKSGLPSDRFSAERTGGSVSTLTIQRTQQEDSAVYLCASSLALQGGGYTFGSGTRLTVV.